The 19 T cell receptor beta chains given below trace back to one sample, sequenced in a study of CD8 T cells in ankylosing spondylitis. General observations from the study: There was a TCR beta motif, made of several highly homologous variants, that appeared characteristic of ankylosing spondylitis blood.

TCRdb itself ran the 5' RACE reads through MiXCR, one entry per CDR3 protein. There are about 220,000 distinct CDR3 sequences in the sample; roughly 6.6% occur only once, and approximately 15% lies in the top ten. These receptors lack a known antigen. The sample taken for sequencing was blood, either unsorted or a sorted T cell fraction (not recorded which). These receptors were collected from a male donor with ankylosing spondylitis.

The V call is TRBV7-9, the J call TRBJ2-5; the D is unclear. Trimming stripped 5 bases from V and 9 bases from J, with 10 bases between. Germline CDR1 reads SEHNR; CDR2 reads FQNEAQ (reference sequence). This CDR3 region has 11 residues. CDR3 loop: CASSPGVAQYF. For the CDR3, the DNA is TGTGCCAGCAGCCCCGGAGTGGCCCAGTACTTC.

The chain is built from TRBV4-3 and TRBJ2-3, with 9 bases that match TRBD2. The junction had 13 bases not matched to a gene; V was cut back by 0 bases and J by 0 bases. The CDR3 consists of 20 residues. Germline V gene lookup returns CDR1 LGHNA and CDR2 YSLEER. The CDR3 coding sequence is TGCGCCAGCAGCCAAGAATCGGTAGCGGGAGTTCCACATAGCACAGATACGCAGTATTTT. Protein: CASSQESVAGVPHSTDTQYF.

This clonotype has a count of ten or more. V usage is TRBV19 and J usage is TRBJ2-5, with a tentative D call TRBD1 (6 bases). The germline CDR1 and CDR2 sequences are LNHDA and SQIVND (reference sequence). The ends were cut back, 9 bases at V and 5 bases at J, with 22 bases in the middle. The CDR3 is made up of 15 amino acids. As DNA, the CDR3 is TGTGCCAGCAGAGACAGGTTCGTTGGAAGTGAGACCCAGTACTTC. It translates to CASRDRFVGSETQYF.

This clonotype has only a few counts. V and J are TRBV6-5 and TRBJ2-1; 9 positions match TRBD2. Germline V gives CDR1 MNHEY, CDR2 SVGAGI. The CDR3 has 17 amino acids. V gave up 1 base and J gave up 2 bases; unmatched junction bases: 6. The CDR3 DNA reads TGTGCCAGCAGTTACTTTCCGGGACTAGCTCCCTACAATGAGCAGTTCTTC. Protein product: CASSYFPGLAPYNEQFF.

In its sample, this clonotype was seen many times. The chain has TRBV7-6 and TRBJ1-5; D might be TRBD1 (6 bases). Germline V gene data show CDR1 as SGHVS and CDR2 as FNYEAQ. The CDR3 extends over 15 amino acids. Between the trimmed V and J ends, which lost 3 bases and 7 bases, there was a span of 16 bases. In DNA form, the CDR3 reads TGTGCCAGCAGCTTCAACACGGACAGCAGACAGCCCCAGCATTTT. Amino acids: CASSFNTDSRQPQHF.

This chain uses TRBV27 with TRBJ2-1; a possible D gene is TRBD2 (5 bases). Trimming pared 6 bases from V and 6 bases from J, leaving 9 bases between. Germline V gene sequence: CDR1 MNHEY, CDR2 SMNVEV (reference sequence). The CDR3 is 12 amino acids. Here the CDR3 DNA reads TGTGCCAGCAGAGCAGAGGGCAATGAGCAGTTCTTC. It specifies CASRAEGNEQFF.

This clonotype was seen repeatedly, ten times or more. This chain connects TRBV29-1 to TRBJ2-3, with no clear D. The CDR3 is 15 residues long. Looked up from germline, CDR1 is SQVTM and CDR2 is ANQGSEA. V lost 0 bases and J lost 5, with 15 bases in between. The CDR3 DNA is TGCAGCGTTGAAGACGTCGCGTCTTGGCTAGATACGCAGTATTTT. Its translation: CSVEDVASWLDTQYF.

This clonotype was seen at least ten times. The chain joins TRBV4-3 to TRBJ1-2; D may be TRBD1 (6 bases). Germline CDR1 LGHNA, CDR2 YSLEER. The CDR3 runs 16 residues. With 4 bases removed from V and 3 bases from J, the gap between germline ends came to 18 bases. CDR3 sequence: CASSRSGEGEDYGYTF. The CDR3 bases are TGCGCCAGCAGCCGGTCGGGAGAGGGGGAGGACTATGGCTACACCTTC.

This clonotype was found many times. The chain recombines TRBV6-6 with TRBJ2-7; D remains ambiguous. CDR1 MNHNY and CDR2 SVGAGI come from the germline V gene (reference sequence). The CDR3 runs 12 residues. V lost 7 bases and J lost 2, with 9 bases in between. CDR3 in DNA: TGTGCCAGCAATGACGGTGCCTACGAGCAGTACTTC. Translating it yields CASNDGAYEQYF.

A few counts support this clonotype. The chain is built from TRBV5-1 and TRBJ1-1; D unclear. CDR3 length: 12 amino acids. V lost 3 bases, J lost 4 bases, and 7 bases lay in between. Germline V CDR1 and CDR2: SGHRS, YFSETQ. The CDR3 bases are TGCGCCAGCAGCTCAATAGGCACTGAAGCTTTCTTT. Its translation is CASSSIGTEAFF.

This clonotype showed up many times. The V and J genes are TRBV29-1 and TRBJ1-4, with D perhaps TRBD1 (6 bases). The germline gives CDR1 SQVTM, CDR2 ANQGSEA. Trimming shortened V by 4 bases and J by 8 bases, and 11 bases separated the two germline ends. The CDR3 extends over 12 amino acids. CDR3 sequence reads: CSVVGGEEKLFF. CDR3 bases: TGCAGCGTTGTAGGGGGGGAGGAAAAACTGTTTTTT.

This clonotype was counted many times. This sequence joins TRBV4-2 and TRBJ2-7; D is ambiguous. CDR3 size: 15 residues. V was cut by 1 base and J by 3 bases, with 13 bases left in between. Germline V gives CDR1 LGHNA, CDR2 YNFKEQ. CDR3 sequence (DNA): TGTGCCAGCAGCCAAGCGTATGAGGTTTACTACGAGCAGTACTTC. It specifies CASSQAYEVYYEQYF.

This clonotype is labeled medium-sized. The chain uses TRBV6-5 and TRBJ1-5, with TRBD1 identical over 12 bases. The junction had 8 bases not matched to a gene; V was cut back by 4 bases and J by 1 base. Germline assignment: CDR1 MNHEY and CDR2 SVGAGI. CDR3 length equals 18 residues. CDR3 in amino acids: CASSSGLGQGASNQPQHF. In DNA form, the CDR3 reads TGTGCCAGCAGTTCGGGCCTGGGACAGGGGGCAAGCAATCAGCCCCAGCATTTT.

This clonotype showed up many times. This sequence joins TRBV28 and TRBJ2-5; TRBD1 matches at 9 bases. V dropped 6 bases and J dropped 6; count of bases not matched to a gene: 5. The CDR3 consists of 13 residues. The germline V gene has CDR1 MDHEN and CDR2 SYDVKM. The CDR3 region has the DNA TGTGCCAGCAGCCTGGGACAGGGAAAGACCCAGTACTTC. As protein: CASSLGQGKTQYF.

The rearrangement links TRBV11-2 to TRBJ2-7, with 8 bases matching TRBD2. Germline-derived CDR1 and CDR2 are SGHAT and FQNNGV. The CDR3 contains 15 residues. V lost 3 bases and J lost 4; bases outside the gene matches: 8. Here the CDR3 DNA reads TGTGCCAGCAGCTTTATATGGCGGGAGGCTTACGAGCAGTACTTC. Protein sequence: CASSFIWREAYEQYF.

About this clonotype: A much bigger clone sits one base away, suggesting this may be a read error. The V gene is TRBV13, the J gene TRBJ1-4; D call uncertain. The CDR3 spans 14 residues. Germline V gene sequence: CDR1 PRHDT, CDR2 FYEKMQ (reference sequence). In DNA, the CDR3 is TGTGCCAGCAGCGAAGAAGCAACTAATGAAAAACTGCTTTTT. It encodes CASSEEATNEKLLF.

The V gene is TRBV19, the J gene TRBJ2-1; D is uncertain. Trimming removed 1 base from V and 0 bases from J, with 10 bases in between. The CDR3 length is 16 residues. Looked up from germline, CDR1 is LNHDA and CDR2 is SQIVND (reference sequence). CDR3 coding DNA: TGTGCCAGTAGTATAGTCCTGGCGAGCTCCTACAATGAGCAGTTCTTC. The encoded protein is CASSIVLASSYNEQFF.

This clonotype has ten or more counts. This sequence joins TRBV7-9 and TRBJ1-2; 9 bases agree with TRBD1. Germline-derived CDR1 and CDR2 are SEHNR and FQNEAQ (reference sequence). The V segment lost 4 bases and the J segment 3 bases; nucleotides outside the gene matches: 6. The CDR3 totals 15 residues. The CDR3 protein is CASSSTGGPDYGYTF. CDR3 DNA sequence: TGTGCCAGCAGCTCTACAGGGGGCCCAGACTATGGCTACACCTTC.

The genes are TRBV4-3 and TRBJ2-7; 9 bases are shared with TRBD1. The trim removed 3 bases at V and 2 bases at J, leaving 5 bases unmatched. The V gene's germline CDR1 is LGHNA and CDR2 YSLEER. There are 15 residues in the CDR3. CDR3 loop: CASSQWTGETYEQYF. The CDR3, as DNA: TGCGCCAGCAGCCAGTGGACAGGGGAGACCTACGAGCAGTACTTC.